This note documents a single T cell receptor (beta chain) sequence. CDR1 is MDHEN and CDR2 is SYDVKM in the germline V gene. Trimming at V came to 7 bases and at J to 5 bases, leaving 3 bases not matched to a gene. CDR3 length: 12 amino acids. The entry originates in a study of control samples from healthy donors and cancer patients. Here immunoSEQ multiplex PCR was the method, and the copy in TCRdb shows in-frame clones only, minus some. In the table there are 250,000 to 300,000 clones, almost 85% of which are singletons. The sample taken for sequencing was PBMCs. The rearrangement joins TRBV28 to TRBJ2-7, with 9 bases lining up with TRBD2. The source is a woman in her fifties or sixties with lung cancer. CDR3 sequence (DNA): TGTGCCAGCAAGGCTAGCGGGGACGAGCAGTACTTC. Translated, it gives CASKASGDEQYF.